The rows below give T cell receptor beta chains drawn from one sample of a study of naive and memory T cell subsets. Via MiXCR, TCRdb re-called the UMI-ligation and nested PCR reads, giving one row per CDR3 protein. Altogether around 110,000 distinct CDR3 sequences are present, around 35% being singletons, with the ten largest covering about 1%. Specimen: central memory CD4+ T cells from blood. The receptors were gathered from a human donor in good health. Each CDR3 is given with its conserved first and last residue. Fields, in order: J gene, V gene, clone size, D gene, CDR3 DNA, CDR3 protein. A D gene is named only where the DNA matches it firmly. Not every row has a clone size; where given, it reads once, few, many or a size class.

>TRBJ1-2|TRBV2|NA|NA
TGTGCCAGCATCCCCGGAACAGTTCATGGCTACACCTTC
CASIPGTVHGYTF
>TRBJ1-1|TRBV15|few|NA
TGTGCCACCAGCAGAGTCATAGGCCCTGGCACTGAAGCTTTCTTT
CATSRVIGPGTEAFF
>TRBJ1-6|TRBV30|NA|NA
TGTGCCGCGGCCGGGCCTCGGGGACCCCTCCACTTT
CAAAGPRGPLHF
>TRBJ2-2|TRBV12-3/TRBV12-4|NA|TRBD2
TGTGCCAGCAGTTTCACCCCGGGAGGGCCCACCGGGGAGCTGTTTTTT
CASSFTPGGPTGELFF
>TRBJ1-2|TRBV10-3|NA|NA
TGTGCCATCAGTGAGTCGGATTCGGATGGCTACACCTTC
CAISESDSDGYTF
>TRBJ2-1|TRBV29-1|many|TRBD2
TGCAGCGCCGCCAACGGGAGGAACTACAATGAGCAGTTCTTC
CSAANGRNYNEQFF
>TRBJ2-1|TRBV2|NA|TRBD2
TGTGCCAGCAGTTTGCGGGAGCGCTATGAGCAGTTCTTC
CASSLRERYEQFF
>TRBJ2-1|TRBV5-1|NA|NA
TGCGCCAGCAGCTTGGTGGCCAGTCCGAGCTCCTACAATGAGCAGTTCTTC
CASSLVASPSSYNEQFF
>TRBJ1-4|TRBV9|NA|TRBD1
TGTGCCAGCAGCGTAGTGGGACAGCCTAATGAAAAACTGTTTTTT
CASSVVGQPNEKLFF
>TRBJ2-4|TRBV11-2|NA|NA
TGTGCCAGCAGCTTAGTAGTGGGATCAAACATTCAGTACTTC
CASSLVVGSNIQYF
>TRBJ2-5|TRBV24-1|NA|NA
TGTGCCACCGGGACAGTCCAACGGGGGCCCCAGTACTTC
CATGTVQRGPQYF
>TRBJ2-4|TRBV6-5|many|NA
TGTGCCAGCAGTCCCTTAATGTTTGGAAACATTCAGTACTTC
CASSPLMFGNIQYF
>TRBJ2-3|TRBV18|NA|TRBD1
TGTGCCAGCTCAACCAACAGGGGTGATACGCAGTATTTT
CASSTNRGDTQYF
>TRBJ1-2|TRBV18|few|TRBD1
TGTGCCAGCGGACCAGTAGGGGGCGACTATGGCTACACCTTC
CASGPVGGDYGYTF
>TRBJ2-1|TRBV6-1|few|TRBD2
TGTGCCAGCAACACCGCCGGGACTAGCGGCAACAATGAGCAGTTCTTC
CASNTAGTSGNNEQFF
>TRBJ2-5|TRBV9|few|NA
TGTGCCAGCAGCCCAGGGAAGGGTTCGGACCAAGAGACCCAGTACTTC
CASSPGKGSDQETQYF
>TRBJ1-6|TRBV27|few|TRBD1
TGTGCCAGCAGTTCCAGGGGGATGAGCGGTAATTCACCCCTCCACTTT
CASSSRGMSGNSPLHF
>TRBJ2-2|TRBV5-4|NA|NA
TGTGCCAGCAGCTTGGTCGGGCAGGTCACCGGGGAGCTGTTTTTT
CASSLVGQVTGELFF
>TRBJ1-4|TRBV12-5|few|NA
TGTGCTAGTGGTTCGTCCCTTAATGAAAAACTGTTTTTT
CASGSSLNEKLFF
>TRBJ2-2|TRBV6-2/TRBV6-3|few|TRBD2
TGTGCCAGCAGTCTAGCGGGAGAAATCAGGGAGCTGTTTTTT
CASSLAGEIRELFF
>TRBJ2-5|TRBV4-1|NA|TRBD1
TGCGCCAGCAGCCAATTCAGGGGACAGGCGGTTGAGACCCAGTACTTC
CASSQFRGQAVETQYF
>TRBJ2-1|TRBV12-3/TRBV12-4|few|TRBD2
TGTGCCAGCAGTCTCCGGACTAGCGAGAATGAGCAGTTCTTC
CASSLRTSENEQFF
>TRBJ1-1|TRBV6-5|NA|TRBD1
TGTGCCAGCAGAACGGGACAGGGAGTCACTGAAGCTTTCTTT
CASRTGQGVTEAFF
>TRBJ2-7|TRBV3-1|NA|NA
TGTGCCAGCAGCCAAGAGACAGCCTCCCTCGGGCAGTACTTC
CASSQETASLGQYF
>TRBJ2-7|TRBV30|once|TRBD1
TGTGCCTGGAGTCCCCGCGGCCGGGACAGGCAGACCTACGAGCAGTACTTC
CAWSPRGRDRQTYEQYF
>TRBJ2-3|TRBV19|NA|TRBD2
TGTGCCAGTAGTAGGCGGGAGTGGAACACAGATACGCAGTATTTT
CASSRREWNTDTQYF